The 11 T cell receptor beta chains in this list originate from one sample, sequenced in a study of vaccination effects on CD4 cells after COVID-19. Their cognate antigens are unknown. Ahead of sequencing, the ViraFEST assay grew antigen-specific CD4+ T cells using viral peptide pools. The culture ran for about eleven days before CD4+ T cells were isolated. This individual contracted SARS-CoV-2 between March and December 2020, as verified by PCR. Profiled with immunoSEQ multiplex PCR; TCRdb holds only in-frame clones, not every one. This sample has more than 20,000 clones, with about 80% found just once. The sample in question was CD4+ T cells from PBMCs cultured with a peptide pool, obtained before COVID-19 vaccination. All receptors come from a human donor who had a prior SARS-CoV-2 infection.

V is TRBV6-1 and J is TRBJ2-2, with no clear D. The V gene's germline CDR1 is MNHNS and CDR2 SASEGT. This CDR3 has 15 amino acids. With 1 base removed from V and 2 bases from J, the gap between germline ends came to 8 bases. DNA for the CDR3: TGTGCCAGCAGTGAAGTCCCCGCCAACACCGGGGAGCTGTTTTTT. It is translated as CASSEVPANTGELFF.

The CDR3 nucleotides are TGTGCCAGCAGTTCCACAACAGGGTTTGGTCAGCCCCAGCATTTT. As protein: CASSSTTGFGQPQHF. This rearrangement joins TRBV6-6 to TRBJ1-5, with a weak D call TRBD1 (6 bases). Trimming pared 4 bases from V and 6 bases from J, leaving 16 bases between. Per germline, CDR1 MNHNY and CDR2 SVGAGI (reference sequence). The CDR3 is 15 amino acids.

This clone was counted once. The chain combines TRBV6-4 with TRBJ1-1; weak D call: TRBD1 (5 bases). Germline values: CDR1 MRHNA, CDR2 SNTAGT. The CDR3 runs to 13 residues. Trimming removed 6 bases from V and 4 bases from J, with 12 bases in between. The DNA of the CDR3 is TGTGCCAGCAGCAGGGAACGGGGCACTGAAGCTTTCTTT. Amino acids: CASSRERGTEAFF.

The genes are TRBV9 and TRBJ2-7, with TRBD2 as a possible D gene (5 bases). Trimming pared 0 bases from V and 6 bases from J, leaving 13 bases between. In germline, CDR1 is SGDLS, CDR2 YYNGEE. The CDR3 covers 14 residues. CDR3 sequence reads: CASSVGGSVGEQYF. The CDR3 DNA follows: TGTGCCAGCAGCGTAGGAGGGTCGGTTGGCGAGCAGTACTTC.

The chain joins TRBV5-1 to TRBJ2-5, with a weak D call TRBD2 (5 bases). Trimming removed 3 bases at V and 2 bases at J, with 11 bases between. The CDR3 consists of 14 residues. Per the germline V gene, CDR1 is SGHRS and CDR2 is YFSETQ. Here the CDR3 reads CASSYGGFQETQYF. The DNA for the CDR3 is TGCGCCAGCAGCTATGGAGGCTTTCAAGAGACCCAGTACTTC.

CDR3 nucleotides: TGCAGCGCGAAGGGACAGGGGGTAGAGACCCAGTACTTC. This sequence encodes CSAKGQGVETQYF. This chain uses TRBV29-1 with TRBJ2-5; 11 bases match TRBD1. The V gene's germline CDR1 is SQVTM and CDR2 ANQGSEA. The CDR3 length is 13 residues. V was clipped by 7 bases and J by 4 bases; unmatched bases: 5.

This clone was observed a handful of times. This chain connects TRBV2 to TRBJ2-7; no reliable D call. The CDR3 sequence is 13 residues long. The germline V and J ends were trimmed by 5 bases and 2 bases, with 10 bases remaining between them. From germline, CDR1 is SNHLY and CDR2 FYNNEI. CDR3 bases: TGTGCCAGCAGTTACCCCATTACCTACGAGCAGTACTTC. Its protein is CASSYPITYEQYF.

The chain combines TRBV10-3 with TRBJ2-7; TRBD2 is a possible D gene (6 bases). This CDR3 comprises 14 residues. V was clipped by 6 bases and J by 0 bases, with 12 bases between them. From germline, CDR1 is ENHRY and CDR2 SYGVKD. The CDR3 nucleotides read TGTGCCATCAGCCCTAGCGTCTTCTCCTACGAGCAGTACTTC. It codes for CAISPSVFSYEQYF.

The chain links TRBV6-5 to TRBJ1-2, with D possibly matching TRBD1 (6 bases). Trimming took 8 bases from V and 5 from J, leaving 12 bases between them. Germline CDR1 is MNHEY and CDR2 is SVGAGI. This CDR3 comprises 12 residues. DNA of the CDR3: TGTGCCAGCGGGCAGGGGTTTTATGGCTACACCTTC. The encoded protein is CASGQGFYGYTF.

This chain connects TRBV2 to TRBJ2-1; TRBD1 is a possible D gene (6 bases). CDR1 SNHLY and CDR2 FYNNEI come from the germline V gene. This CDR3 comprises 15 residues. Trimming took off 4 bases at V and 2 bases at J, with 12 bases between the two ends. CDR3 in amino acids: CASSAETGTYNEQFF. The CDR3 DNA reads as TGTGCCAGCAGTGCTGAGACAGGTACCTACAATGAGCAGTTCTTC.

This clone was observed a handful of times. The V call is TRBV7-2, the J call TRBJ2-4, with D possibly matching TRBD2 (6 bases). The CDR3 runs 14 residues. Germline lookup yields CDR1 SGHTA and CDR2 FQGNSA. Trimming cost V 0 bases and J 9 bases, with 12 bases left between them. CDR3 sequence: CASSLAMGGGIQYF. In DNA form, the CDR3 reads TGTGCCAGCAGCTTAGCAATGGGAGGTGGCATTCAGTACTTC.